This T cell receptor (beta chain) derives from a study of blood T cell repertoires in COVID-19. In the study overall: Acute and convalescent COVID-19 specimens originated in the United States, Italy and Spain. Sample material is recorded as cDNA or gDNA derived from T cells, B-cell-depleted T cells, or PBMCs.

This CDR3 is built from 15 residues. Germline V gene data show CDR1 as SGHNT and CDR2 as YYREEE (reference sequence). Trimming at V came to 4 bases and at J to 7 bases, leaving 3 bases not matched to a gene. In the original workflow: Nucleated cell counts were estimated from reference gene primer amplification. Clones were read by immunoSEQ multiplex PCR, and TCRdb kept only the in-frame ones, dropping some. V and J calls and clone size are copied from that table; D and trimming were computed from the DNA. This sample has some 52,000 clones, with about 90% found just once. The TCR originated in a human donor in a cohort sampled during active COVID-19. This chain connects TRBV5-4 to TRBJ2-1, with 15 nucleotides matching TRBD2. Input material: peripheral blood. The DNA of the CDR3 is TGTGCCAGCAGCCGGACTAGCGGGAGGGATAATGAGCAGTTCTTC. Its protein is CASSRTSGRDNEQFF.